What follows are 3 T cell receptor beta chains derived from one specimen sequenced in a study of beta chain features in type 1 diabetes. No antigen has been identified for these receptors. The study, taken as a whole, reports: There was a moderate but significant shortening of TCRB CDR3s in all four CD4+ subsets of Type 1 diabetes patients.

Of the isolated RNA, all was reverse transcribed, and so the sequenced material was expressed TCRB transcripts. The method was immunoSEQ multiplex PCR; TCRdb's version includes in-frame clones alone and lacks a portion of them. The sample comprises 250,000 to 300,000 clones, 24% of which are singletons, and about 0.012% rests with the top ten. The sample was naive CD4+ T cells from blood. The receptors here all came from a woman aged 25 to 45 with type 1 diabetes.

The gene calls are TRBV5-1 and TRBJ2-7, with TRBD2 as a possible D gene (6 bases). Looked up from germline, CDR1 is SGHRS and CDR2 is YFSETQ. The CDR3 consists of 14 residues. V dropped 0 bases and J dropped 4 bases, with 11 bases sitting between them. CDR3 nucleotide sequence: TGCGCCAGCAGCTTGGGCCCGGGGGATTACGAGCAGTACTTC. Its protein product is CASSLGPGDYEQYF.

The chain uses TRBV5-1 and TRBJ2-7; possibly TRBD1 for D (6 bases). Germline V gene lookup returns CDR1 SGHRS and CDR2 YFSETQ. This CDR3 is 15 amino acids long. Trimming pared 5 bases from V and 1 base from J, leaving 16 bases between. The CDR3 DNA is TGCGCCAGCAGGCGAGCAGGGGCGCAATCCTACGAGCAGTACTTC. Protein sequence: CASRRAGAQSYEQYF.

J is TRBJ1-1 and V is TRBV7-3; D uncertain. The CDR3 length is 14 residues. Trimming pared 3 bases from V and 1 base from J, leaving 9 bases between. The germline V gene encodes CDR1 SGHTA and CDR2 FQGTGA. The CDR3 is CASSFGSGNTEAFF. DNA of the CDR3: TGTGCCAGCAGCTTCGGTTCTGGGAACACTGAAGCTTTCTTT.